A selection of T cell receptor beta chains follows, all from one sample in a study of T-cell reconstitution after alpha-beta-depleted transplantation in children. Each CDR3 protein is one row after TCRdb ran MiXCR on the PCR reads. This table has about 17,000 distinct CDR3 sequences, approximately 4.9% appearing once. Sequenced material: PBMCs, taken before TCRalphabeta/CD19-depleted stem cell transplant. The receptors were gathered from a boy aged 5-17 years with acute lymphoblastic leukemia, due to receive a stem cell transplant. Each CDR3 is given with its conserved first and last residue. Clone size appears in some rows only: once, few, many, or a class for an expanded clone.

TRBJ2-3 medium-sized TRBV29-1 CSAPGDKRKQYF
TRBJ1-4 many TRBV11-2 CASPITAGPDDEKLFF
TRBJ1-2 many TRBV6-1 CASSDQGTIYGYTF
TRBJ2-7 many TRBV7-9 CASSLRGPDEQYF
TRBJ1-1 many TRBV29-1 CSVPGQGIVRTEAFF
TRBJ1-2 many TRBV12-3/TRBV12-4 CASRLTQGSVGYTF
TRBJ2-2 NA TRBV7-1 CASSRGQSSGELFF
TRBJ2-2 many TRBV6-2/TRBV6-3 CASSFGTEFANTGELFF
TRBJ1-2 many TRBV5-1 CASGSEQGVYGYTF
TRBJ1-5 many TRBV12-3/TRBV12-4 CASSRALGSNQPQHF
TRBJ2-7 medium-sized TRBV7-9 CASSSGQSYEQYF
TRBJ1-2 many TRBV6-5 CASSYGTPGRNGYTF
TRBJ2-1 medium-sized TRBV4-1 CASSQGASGRAYEQFF
TRBJ2-1 many TRBV12-3/TRBV12-4 CAISLRFGTVSSYNEQFF
TRBJ2-7 many TRBV12-3/TRBV12-4 CASSLGSYEQYF
TRBJ2-7 many TRBV5-1 CASSLGVSEQYF
TRBJ2-3 many TRBV6-5 CASAPNGLGSTDTQYF
TRBJ2-1 many TRBV11-3 CASSSHTYRTQQNEQFF
TRBJ1-1 many TRBV4-3 CASSQVWGMNTEAFF
TRBJ2-7 medium-sized TRBV28 CASSPRQGFFEQYF
TRBJ2-3 many TRBV20-1 CSAVLREGTDTQYF
TRBJ2-5 many TRBV9 CASSQDRGRGIVETQYF
TRBJ1-2 many TRBV4-2 CASSPYEGYSRLRNYGYTF
TRBJ2-1 many TRBV6-2/TRBV6-3 CASSYSPRDYAYNEQFF
TRBJ1-5 many TRBV6-5 CASMGYGGAAQPQHF
TRBJ2-1 many TRBV11-2 CASSLRVAGYNEQFF
TRBJ2-1 many TRBV10-3 CAIRASGSSSYNEQFF
TRBJ1-4 many TRBV28 CASRDRGNEKLFF
TRBJ2-3 many TRBV4-3 CASSQGSADTQYF
TRBJ2-3 NA TRBV28 CASSFSPSGWANTQYF
TRBJ1-1 NA TRBV6-2/TRBV6-3 CASSTNKLGVEAFF
TRBJ2-1 many TRBV9 CASSPGVSGISYNEQFF
TRBJ2-7 medium-sized TRBV27 CASSLLAGGLTYEQYF
TRBJ2-3 NA TRBV20-1 CSARDILAGEGTDTQYF
TRBJ1-1 many TRBV18 CASSPGNTEAFF
TRBJ1-4 many TRBV4-1 CASSQEVTGVNEKLFF
TRBJ2-6 many TRBV7-2 CASSLLGAGANVLTF
TRBJ2-3 many TRBV12-3/TRBV12-4 CASSLRGDTQYF
TRBJ1-1 many TRBV2 CASSGDRNTEAFF
TRBJ1-1 many TRBV12-3/TRBV12-4 CASSFIQGTEAFF
TRBJ2-2 medium-sized TRBV12-3/TRBV12-4 CASSSPREPGELFF
TRBJ2-7 many TRBV30 CAWSIDFSTYEQYF
TRBJ2-7 many TRBV7-3 CASSPEGGGPRKAYEQYF
TRBJ1-2 many TRBV2 CASSERLESYGYTF
TRBJ1-4 many TRBV3-1 CASSSAGNEKLFF
TRBJ2-1 many TRBV6-2/TRBV6-3 CASSYSKVASSYNEQFF
TRBJ1-5 many TRBV18 CASSQTGDSNQPQHF
TRBJ1-2 many TRBV27 CASSPQPGQGHGNYGYTF
TRBJ2-3 many TRBV4-3 CASSQDLSLAGADTDTQYF